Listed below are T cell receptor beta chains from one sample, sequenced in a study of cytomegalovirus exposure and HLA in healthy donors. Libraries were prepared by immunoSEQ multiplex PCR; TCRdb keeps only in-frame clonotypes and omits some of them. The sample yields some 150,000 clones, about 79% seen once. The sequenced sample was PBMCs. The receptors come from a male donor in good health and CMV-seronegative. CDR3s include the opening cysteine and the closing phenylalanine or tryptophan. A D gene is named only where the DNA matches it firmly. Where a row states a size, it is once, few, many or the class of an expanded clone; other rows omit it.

CDR3nt: TGTGCCAGCAGTAGCGGTCTCTCGGCTGGAAACACCATATATTTT
CDR3aa: CASSSGLSAGNTIYF
v_gene: TRBV6-6
abundance: few
d_gene: .
j_gene: TRBJ1-3

CDR3nt: TGTGCCAGCAGCGCCTCCGGGACAAGTAATCAGCCCCAGCATTTT
CDR3aa: CASSASGTSNQPQHF
v_gene: TRBV7-6
abundance: .
d_gene: .
j_gene: TRBJ1-5

CDR3nt: TGTGCCAGCAGCTTATGGGACTCGGGGGGTTACGAGCAGTACTTC
CDR3aa: CASSLWDSGGYEQYF
v_gene: TRBV13
abundance: .
d_gene: TRBD2
j_gene: TRBJ2-7

CDR3nt: TGCGCCAGCAGCTTGGCTGGGGGGTCTGGGGCCAACGTCCTGACTTTC
CDR3aa: CASSLAGGSGANVLTF
v_gene: TRBV5-1
abundance: .
d_gene: .
j_gene: TRBJ2-6

CDR3nt: TGTGCCAGTAGCGTTCTGGGGGGGCTCCAAGAGACCCAGTACTTC
CDR3aa: CASSVLGGLQETQYF
v_gene: TRBV19
abundance: .
d_gene: .
j_gene: TRBJ2-5

CDR3nt: TGTGCCAGCAGCCAAGATTTACTAGCGGGGTCCACAGATACGCAGTATTTT
CDR3aa: CASSQDLLAGSTDTQYF
v_gene: TRBV4-2
abundance: .
d_gene: TRBD2
j_gene: TRBJ2-3

CDR3nt: TGTGCCAGCAGCTTAGATTTCGGGGGCTCCTACGAGCAGTACTTC
CDR3aa: CASSLDFGGSYEQYF
v_gene: TRBV11-2
abundance: .
d_gene: .
j_gene: TRBJ2-7

CDR3nt: TGTGCCTGGACCGCCGGGGACAGGGGGGACGAGCAGTACTTC
CDR3aa: CAWTAGDRGDEQYF
v_gene: TRBV30
abundance: .
d_gene: TRBD1
j_gene: TRBJ2-7

CDR3nt: TGTGCCAGCAGTTTAGACAGGGGGCACTACGAGCAGTACTTC
CDR3aa: CASSLDRGHYEQYF
v_gene: TRBV28
abundance: .
d_gene: TRBD1
j_gene: TRBJ2-7

CDR3nt: TGTTCCACGGGGTCGGAAGGCCCTGAAGCTTTCTTT
CDR3aa: CSTGSEGPEAFF
v_gene: TRBV19
abundance: .
d_gene: .
j_gene: TRBJ1-1

CDR3nt: TGTGCCAGTAGTGCCAACAGGGGGCTGAGCACTGAAGCTTTCTTT
CDR3aa: CASSANRGLSTEAFF
v_gene: TRBV19
abundance: few
d_gene: TRBD1
j_gene: TRBJ1-1

CDR3nt: TGTGCCAGCAAAGGTCAGGGGGCCCACGAGCAGTACTTC
CDR3aa: CASKGQGAHEQYF
v_gene: TRBV2
abundance: few
d_gene: TRBD1
j_gene: TRBJ2-7

CDR3nt: TGTGCCAGCAGCTTCCGGACTAGCGGTGAGCAGTTCTTC
CDR3aa: CASSFRTSGEQFF
v_gene: TRBV7-8
abundance: .
d_gene: TRBD2
j_gene: TRBJ2-1

CDR3nt: TGTGCCAGCAGCGAAAGACAGGCGATTATTTCGAACACCGGGGAGCTGTTTTTT
CDR3aa: CASSERQAIISNTGELFF
v_gene: TRBV9
abundance: .
d_gene: .
j_gene: TRBJ2-2

CDR3nt: TGTGCCAGCAGTGAAGCGCTTGCAGGTACCTACGAGCAGTACTTC
CDR3aa: CASSEALAGTYEQYF
v_gene: TRBV2
abundance: .
d_gene: .
j_gene: TRBJ2-7

CDR3nt: TGCGCCAGCAGCCCGGACTCCTCAAATGAGCAGTTCTTC
CDR3aa: CASSPDSSNEQFF
v_gene: TRBV5-1
abundance: .
d_gene: .
j_gene: TRBJ2-1

CDR3nt: TGTGCCACCTGGGACAGGGGGCGAGAAAAACTGTTTTTT
CDR3aa: CATWDRGREKLFF
v_gene: TRBV13
abundance: .
d_gene: TRBD1
j_gene: TRBJ1-4

CDR3nt: TGTGCCAGCACGACAGGGGGGGGTCAAGAGACCCAGTACTTC
CDR3aa: CASTTGGGQETQYF
v_gene: TRBV27
abundance: .
d_gene: TRBD1
j_gene: TRBJ2-5

CDR3nt: TGTGCCAGCAGGGCTAGCGGGAGACCGGATGAGCAGTTCTTC
CDR3aa: CASRASGRPDEQFF
v_gene: TRBV6-1
abundance: .
d_gene: TRBD2
j_gene: TRBJ2-1

CDR3nt: TGCGCCAGCAGCGGGCCGGGACAGGGTGAATCATACACCTTC
CDR3aa: CASSGPGQGESYTF
v_gene: TRBV5-1
abundance: .
d_gene: TRBD1
j_gene: TRBJ1-2

CDR3nt: TGCGCCAGCTCGGACAGGAACGAGCAGTACTTC
CDR3aa: CASSDRNEQYF
v_gene: TRBV5-1
abundance: .
d_gene: TRBD1
j_gene: TRBJ2-7

CDR3nt: TGCGCCAGCACCAAGGAGGGCAGGCTCGACGAGCAGTACTTC
CDR3aa: CASTKEGRLDEQYF
v_gene: TRBV5-1
abundance: .
d_gene: .
j_gene: TRBJ2-7

CDR3nt: TGCGCCAGCAGCTACAACCGGGATTATAATTCACCCCTCCACTTT
CDR3aa: CASSYNRDYNSPLHF
v_gene: TRBV4-3
abundance: .
d_gene: .
j_gene: TRBJ1-6

CDR3nt: TGTGCCAGCAGGCCGACAGGGACCCTCTATGGCTACACCTTC
CDR3aa: CASRPTGTLYGYTF
v_gene: TRBV6-5
abundance: .
d_gene: TRBD1
j_gene: TRBJ1-2

CDR3nt: TGTGCCAGCAGTCAAACCCCGACAGGGCGGACTGAAGCTTTCTTT
CDR3aa: CASSQTPTGRTEAFF
v_gene: TRBV27
abundance: .
d_gene: TRBD1
j_gene: TRBJ1-1

CDR3nt: TGCGCCAGTCGAACCTTATCGGGGGGGGGCGAGCAGTACTTC
CDR3aa: CASRTLSGGGEQYF
v_gene: TRBV5-1
abundance: few
d_gene: TRBD2
j_gene: TRBJ2-7

CDR3nt: TGTGCCAGCAGCTCGATCCCGGGTTCCTACGAGCAGTACTTC
CDR3aa: CASSSIPGSYEQYF
v_gene: TRBV11-2
abundance: .
d_gene: .
j_gene: TRBJ2-7

CDR3nt: TGTGCCAGCAGCTTAGGGGACAGGCCCTACGAGCAGTACTTC
CDR3aa: CASSLGDRPYEQYF
v_gene: TRBV7-2
abundance: .
d_gene: TRBD1
j_gene: TRBJ2-7

CDR3nt: TGTGCCAGCAGTGATCCCCTCCCGACAGGGGAACACTATGGCTACACCTTC
CDR3aa: CASSDPLPTGEHYGYTF
v_gene: TRBV2
abundance: .
d_gene: TRBD1
j_gene: TRBJ1-2

CDR3nt: TGTGCCAGCACCCCCATCCAGGGGGCGGTTGACGGCTACACCTTC
CDR3aa: CASTPIQGAVDGYTF
v_gene: TRBV6-5
abundance: few
d_gene: TRBD1
j_gene: TRBJ1-2

CDR3nt: TGTGCCTGGAGTGTAGGTCGGCGGCTAGTCTTC
CDR3aa: CAWSVGRRLVF
v_gene: TRBV30
abundance: .
d_gene: .
j_gene: TRBJ2-1